This T cell receptor (beta chain) appears in the sequencing data of a study of Graves' ophthalmopathy and Graves' hyperthyroidism. Study as a whole: The collection of peripheral blood took place at initial diagnosis, before any treatment.

As the starting material, 9.5 to 10 ml of fresh peripheral blood yielded the PBMCs. Study-wide points: A model built from 13 signatures distinguished ophthalmopathy from stable hyperthyroidism with approximately 89% sensitivity and about 84% specificity. Blood also held most thyroid clonotypes expanded above 0.001 frequency.

CDR3 length: 14 residues. The ends were cut back, 6 bases at V and 4 bases at J, with 10 bases in the middle. As the template, RNA transcripts were used to amplify TCR beta CDR3 regions. HTBI primers were used in a first-round RT-PCR, which preceded a second-round multiplex PCR. TCRdb reprocessed the multiplex PCR reads via MiXCR and lists one record per CDR3 protein. The sample includes fewer than 600,000 distinct CDR3 sequences, under 15% seen only once; the top ten take approximately 9.8%. This clonotype appeared many times. Its antigen is as yet unknown. This sequence joins TRBV12-3 or TRBV12-4 and TRBJ2-6; D uncertain. The sequenced sample consisted of blood. The sequence derives from a woman in her twenties or thirties with Graves' ophthalmopathy. The CDR3 nucleotides read TGTGCCAGCAGCCACCCGTCCGGGGCCAACGTCCTGACTTTC. It codes for CASSHPSGANVLTF.